The 21 T cell receptor beta chains below were found in one sample sequenced in a study of immune evolution from preneoplasia to lung adenocarcinoma. This table comes from immunoSEQ multiplex PCR, and its TCRdb copy is limited to in-frame clones, with some not included. The sample lists roughly 10,000 clones; more than 75% were seen once. Sequenced input: FFPE minimally invasive lung adenocarcinoma tissue. Source of these receptors: a person aged 65 to 85 with lung adenocarcinoma.

V and J are TRBV6-4 and TRBJ2-2, with 8 bases that match TRBD1. Germline loops: CDR1 MRHNA, CDR2 SNTAGT. V lost 2 bases, J lost 4 bases, and 3 bases stayed unmatched. This CDR3 has 15 residues. The CDR3, as DNA: TGTGCCAGCAGTGACGGGGACAGGTTCACCGGGGAGCTGTTTTTT. Translating gives CASSDGDRFTGELFF.

V and J are TRBV27 and TRBJ1-6; D uncertain. V was pared by 6 bases and J by 10 bases, with 16 bases between. The CDR3 totals 14 residues. In germline, CDR1 is MNHEY, CDR2 SMNVEV (reference sequence). The CDR3 bases are TGTGCCAGCAGCACAGATCGCCCAAGGTCACCCCTCCACTTT. Translating it yields CASSTDRPRSPLHF.

V and J are TRBV4-2 and TRBJ2-1, with TRBD2 identical over 10 bases. V trimming: 1 base; J trimming: 4 bases; junction bases outside the gene matches: 7. The CDR3 runs 17 residues. Germline CDR1 reads LGHNA; CDR2 reads YNFKEQ. CDR3 protein: CASSQALRTSGYNEQFF. The CDR3 DNA follows: TGTGCCAGCAGCCAAGCTTTGAGGACTAGCGGATACAATGAGCAGTTCTTC.

The chain combines TRBV5-1 with TRBJ2-7, with D perhaps matching TRBD1 or TRBD2 (5 bases each). The CDR3 contains 13 residues. Trimming left V 4 bases short and J 3 bases short, with 11 bases between. CDR1 is SGHRS and CDR2 is YFSETQ in the germline V gene. The CDR3 loop reads CASSRDRDYEQYF. The CDR3 region has the DNA TGCGCCAGCAGCCGGGACCGAGACTACGAGCAGTACTTC.

The chain couples TRBV29-1 to TRBJ1-2, with a possible D match to TRBD1 (5 bases). Germline V gene lookup returns CDR1 SQVTM and CDR2 ANQGSEA. V lost 7 bases to trimming and J lost 4 bases, with 13 bases between them. This CDR3 is built from 12 residues. The CDR3 here is CSAGSGPYGYTF. The CDR3 DNA follows: TGCAGCGCTGGGTCGGGGCCCTATGGCTACACCTTC.

V is TRBV5-5 and J is TRBJ2-7; 9 positions agree with TRBD1. The J segment lost 3 bases and the V segment lost 1 base, leaving 5 bases of the junction unmatched. Germline CDR1 and CDR2: SGHKS and YYEKEE (reference sequence). This CDR3 has 15 residues. CDR3 residues: CASSLKGQGVYEQYF. The CDR3 DNA follows: TGTGCCAGCAGCTTGAAGGGACAGGGAGTCTACGAGCAGTACTTC.

This clone appeared once. V gene TRBV28 combines with J gene TRBJ1-3, with 7 bases aligning to TRBD1. Trimming cost V 10 bases and J 2 bases; bases outside gene matches: 8. CDR1 is MDHEN, CDR2 SYDVKM, per germline. The CDR3 length is 14 residues. CDR3 DNA sequence: TGTGCCACCCGGACAGGTCTTACTGGAAACACCATATATTTT. Amino acid sequence: CATRTGLTGNTIYF.

CDR3: CASSYVTSTDTQYF. The CDR3, as DNA: TGCGCCAGCAGTTACGTTACTAGCACAGATACGCAGTATTTT. The chain joins TRBV10-2 to TRBJ2-3; no firm D call. Trimming shortened V by 5 bases and J by 0 bases, and 9 bases separated the two germline ends. Germline CDR1 and CDR2: WSHSY and SAAADI. This CDR3 is built from 14 residues.

The chain links TRBV5-1 to TRBJ2-7, with D unresolved. The germline V gene has CDR1 SGHRS and CDR2 YFSETQ. Trimming removed 0 bases from V and 2 bases from J, with 3 bases in between. The CDR3 totals 12 residues. CDR3 in DNA: TGCGCCAGCAGCTTGGACGCCTACGAGCAGTACTTC. This translates into CASSLDAYEQYF.

V usage is TRBV29-1 and J usage is TRBJ1-2; D might be TRBD1 (6 bases). The CDR3 contains 11 residues. The germline gives CDR1 SQVTM, CDR2 ANQGSEA. The V gene lost 6 bases and the J gene lost 8 bases, with 13 bases spanning the gap. CDR3 amino acids: CSVVTGKGYTF. The DNA for the CDR3 is TGCAGCGTCGTCACAGGGAAGGGCTACACCTTC.

The rearrangement joins TRBV6-5 to TRBJ1-4; weak D call: TRBD1 (5 bases). CDR3 length: 15 residues. Germline loops: CDR1 MNHEY, CDR2 SVGAGI. V gave up 8 bases and J gave up 9 bases, with 22 bases separating them. CDR3 in amino acids: CASRGPAEAAKKLFF. CDR3 nucleotides: TGTGCCAGCCGGGGACCGGCCGAGGCGGCGAAAAAACTGTTTTTT.

The rearrangement links TRBV2 to TRBJ2-1; D remains unclear. CDR3 length equals 16 residues. From germline, CDR1 is SNHLY and CDR2 FYNNEI. V was pared by 3 bases and J by 0 bases, with 12 bases between. The CDR3 protein is CASSDTEPSSYNEQFF. The CDR3 bases are TGTGCCAGCAGTGATACTGAACCCAGCTCCTACAATGAGCAGTTCTTC.

A few counts support this clone. The chain couples TRBV19 to TRBJ2-2, with a possible D match to TRBD2 (7 bases). CDR3 length: 21 residues. V was trimmed by 10 bases and J by 0 bases, leaving 33 bases between them. The V gene's germline CDR1 is LNHDA and CDR2 SQIVND (reference sequence). CDR3 region: CAIRVARGDKTGTSNTGELFF. The CDR3 nucleotides read TGTGCCATCCGGGTGGCCCGGGGGGACAAAACCGGGACTTCGAACACCGGGGAGCTGTTTTTT. Supplemented by reference TRBV19 and TRBJ2-2, the full variable domain reads DGGITQSPKYLFRKEGQNVTLSCEQNLNHDAMYWYRQDPGQGLRLIYYSQIVNDFQKGDIAEGYSVSREKKESFPLTVTSAQKNPTAFYLCAIRVARGDKTGTSNTGELFFGEGSRLTVL.

This chain uses TRBV28 with TRBJ2-7; 11 positions agree with TRBD2. Germline CDR1 MDHEN, CDR2 SYDVKM. The CDR3 sequence is 14 residues long. J was trimmed by 3 bases and V by 6 bases; bases with no gene match: 4. The chain's CDR3 is CASSRLAGLYEQYF. The CDR3 DNA reads TGTGCCAGCAGCCGACTAGCGGGGCTCTACGAGCAGTACTTC.

V is TRBV19 and J is TRBJ1-5; 10 bases are shared with TRBD1. Germline lookup yields CDR1 LNHDA and CDR2 SQIVND (reference sequence). The trim removed 3 bases at V and 6 bases at J, leaving 2 bases unmatched. The length of the CDR3 is 14 residues. CDR3 in DNA: TGTGCCAGTAGTATGACAGGGGGCGGTCAGCCCCAGCATTTT. It codes for CASSMTGGGQPQHF. Full variable domain (outside the CDR3, taken from reference TRBV19 and TRBJ1-5): DGGITQSPKYLFRKEGQNVTLSCEQNLNHDAMYWYRQDPGQGLRLIYYSQIVNDFQKGDIAEGYSVSREKKESFPLTVTSAQKNPTAFYLCASSMTGGGQPQHFGDGTRLSIL.

The rearrangement uses TRBV7-2 and TRBJ2-5; TRBD2 agrees at 7 bases. The CDR3 contains 14 residues. The V segment lost 2 bases and the J segment 5 bases; nucleotides outside the gene matches: 5. Germline CDR1 SGHTA, CDR2 FQGNSA. Here the CDR3 DNA reads TGTGCCAGCAGCTTATTGGGGGGAGGGGAGACCCAGTACTTC. Translated: CASSLLGGGETQYF. Full variable domain (remainder filled in from reference TRBV7-2 and TRBJ2-5): GAGVSQSPSNKVTEKGKDVELRCDPISGHTALYWYRQSLGQGLEFLIYFQGNSAPDKSGLPSDRFSAERTGGSVSTLTIQRTQQEDSAVYLCASSLLGGGETQYFGPGTRLLVL.

The J gene is TRBJ1-5, the V gene TRBV19; D perhaps matches TRBD1 (6 bases). The germline CDR1 and CDR2 sequences are LNHDA and SQIVND (reference sequence). Trimming stripped 10 bases from V and 0 bases from J, with 13 bases between. The CDR3 runs to 14 residues. CDR3 protein: CAIQDRNSNQPQHF. CDR3 sequence (DNA): TGTGCCATTCAGGACAGAAATAGCAATCAGCCCCAGCATTTT.

In its sample, this clone was seen once. This chain links TRBV7-9 with TRBJ2-5; TRBD1 matches 8 bases. Trimming took 4 bases from V and 7 from J; bases not matched to a gene: 5. The CDR3 covers 13 residues. CDR1 and CDR2 from the germline V gene are SEHNR and FQNEAQ (reference sequence). The CDR3 DNA is TGTGCCAGCAGCTCCGACAGGGGTGGGACCCAGTACTTC. Translating gives CASSSDRGGTQYF.

The genes are TRBV10-1 and TRBJ2-2, with 7 bases lining up with TRBD2. Germline V gene lookup returns CDR1 WNHNN and CDR2 SYGVQD (reference sequence). After removal of 3 bases from V and 0 bases from J, the junction contained 10 bases not matched to a gene. This CDR3 contains 18 residues. CDR3 coding DNA: TGCGCCAGCAGTGACTCACCGAGACGGGGGGCGAACACCGGGGAGCTGTTTTTT. Its translation is CASSDSPRRGANTGELFF.

The chain uses TRBV29-1 and TRBJ2-2, with D perhaps matching TRBD2 (5 bases). The CDR3 is 11 amino acids. Germline V CDR1 and CDR2: SQVTM, ANQGSEA. Trimming pared 6 bases from V and 6 bases from J, leaving 8 bases between. Here the CDR3 reads CSVSGSGELFF. In DNA form, the CDR3 reads TGCAGCGTCTCGGGATCCGGGGAGCTGTTTTTT.

CDR3 protein: CASSPNAGGPDTQYF. DNA for the CDR3: TGTGCCAGCTCACCTAACGCGGGAGGGCCAGATACGCAGTATTTT. This chain links TRBV18 with TRBJ2-3, with TRBD2 identical over 9 bases. The trim removed 3 bases at V and 4 bases at J, leaving 5 bases unmatched. The CDR3 consists of 15 residues. Germline V gene lookup returns CDR1 KGHSH and CDR2 LQKENI.